This T cell receptor (beta chain) appears in the sequencing data of a study of control samples from healthy donors and cancer patients. The CDR3 has 18 amino acids. The repertoire was sequenced with immunoSEQ multiplex PCR; TCRdb's copy has only in-frame clones and lacks some. The sample consists of about 180,000 clones, roughly nine tenths of them appearing once. The TCR originated in a man aged 30 to 39 in good health. Specimen: blood. This chain connects TRBV21-1 to TRBJ2-2; TRBD2, the table's D call, was not compared with the DNA. TRBV21-1 is assigned pseudogene status. CDR3 sequence reads: CASSNPGVGGTNTGELFF. The CDR3 nucleotides read TGTGCCAGCAGCAACCCCGGGGTGGGTGGGACGAACACCGGGGAGCTGTTTTTT.